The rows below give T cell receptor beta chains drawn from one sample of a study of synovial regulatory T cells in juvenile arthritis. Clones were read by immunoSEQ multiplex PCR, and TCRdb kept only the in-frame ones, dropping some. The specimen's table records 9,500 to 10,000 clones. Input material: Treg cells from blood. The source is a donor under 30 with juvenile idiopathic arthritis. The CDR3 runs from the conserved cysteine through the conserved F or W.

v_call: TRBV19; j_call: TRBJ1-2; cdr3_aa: CASSWMRGYTF
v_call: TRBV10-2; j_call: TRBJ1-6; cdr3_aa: CASVRTDSYNSPLHF
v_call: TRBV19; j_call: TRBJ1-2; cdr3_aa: CASSIPTLGQTLLLNYGYTF
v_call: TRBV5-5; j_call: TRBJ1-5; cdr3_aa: CASSLDGQPQHF
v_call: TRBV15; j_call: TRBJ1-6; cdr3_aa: CATSRTGTGNSPLHF
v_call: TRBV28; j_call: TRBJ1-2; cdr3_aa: CASSIGGAYGYTF
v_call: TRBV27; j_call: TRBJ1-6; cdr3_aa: CASSFRQTSPLHF
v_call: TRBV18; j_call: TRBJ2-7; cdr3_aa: CASSPWTRAGEQYF
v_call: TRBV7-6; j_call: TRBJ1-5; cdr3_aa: CASSLLEQPQHF
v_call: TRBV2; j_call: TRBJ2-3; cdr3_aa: CASSPGLAGDTQYF
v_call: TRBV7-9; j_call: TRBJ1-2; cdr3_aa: CASSLAWGLNYGYTF
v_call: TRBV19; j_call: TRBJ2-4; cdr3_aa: CASSSGGLRSIQYF
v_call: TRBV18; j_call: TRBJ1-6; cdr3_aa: CASSSGAGGLHSPLHF
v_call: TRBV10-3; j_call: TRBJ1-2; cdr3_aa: CATESGGADGYTF
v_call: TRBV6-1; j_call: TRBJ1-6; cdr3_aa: CASTWDFGSPLHF
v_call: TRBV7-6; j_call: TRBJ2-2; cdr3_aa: CASSPGTSGVTGELFF
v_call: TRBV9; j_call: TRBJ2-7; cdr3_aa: CASSVGRGPGYEQYF
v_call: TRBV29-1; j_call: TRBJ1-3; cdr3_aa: CSVEGGNTIYF
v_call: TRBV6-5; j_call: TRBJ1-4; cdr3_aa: CASSPTGTYEKLFF
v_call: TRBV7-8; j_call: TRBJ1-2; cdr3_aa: CASSSTTGGAGYTF
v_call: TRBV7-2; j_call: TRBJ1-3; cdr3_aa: CASSPGLSGNTIYF
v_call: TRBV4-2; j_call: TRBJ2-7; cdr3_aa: CASSQGGTGQGFTYEQYF
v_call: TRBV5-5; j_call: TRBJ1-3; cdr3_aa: CASSLGRRGTGNTIYF
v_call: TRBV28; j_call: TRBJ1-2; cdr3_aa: CASSSQPTGNYGYTF
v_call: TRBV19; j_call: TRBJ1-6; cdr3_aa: CASSLTGVSNSPLHF
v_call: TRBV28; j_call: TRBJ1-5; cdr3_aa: CASSSPPGTGGNQPQHF
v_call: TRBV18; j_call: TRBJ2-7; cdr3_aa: CASSSTSGSSYEQYF
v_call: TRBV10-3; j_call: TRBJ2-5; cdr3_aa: CAISESSGTKTQYF
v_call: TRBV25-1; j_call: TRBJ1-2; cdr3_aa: CASSEYPGEGYTF
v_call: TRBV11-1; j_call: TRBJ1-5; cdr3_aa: CASSMNEGPQHF
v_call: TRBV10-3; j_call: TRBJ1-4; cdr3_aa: CAVGIPTNEKLFF